The 2 T cell receptor beta chains presented below share a single source sample, sequenced in a study of T cells in Graves' hyperthyroidism and ophthalmopathy. Amplification targeted TCR beta CDR3 regions from RNA transcripts. TCR CDR3 regions were first amplified by RT-PCR with HTBI primers. From the multiplex PCR reads, TCRdb called clonotypes with MiXCR, one entry per CDR3 protein. The repertoire has over 400,000 distinct CDR3 sequences, approximately 22% of them found once; the top ten carry about half. The specimen was blood. These receptors came from a woman in her sixties or seventies with Graves' ophthalmopathy.

The chain has TRBV20-1 and TRBJ1-2; 9 nucleotides match TRBD1. The CDR3 contains 13 residues. The germline V gene encodes CDR1 DFQATT and CDR2 SNEGSKA (reference sequence). The V gene end was trimmed by 6 bases and the J gene end by 7 bases; junction bases not matched to a gene: 9. The CDR3: CSAQDRGVSGYTF. The DNA of the CDR3 is TGCAGTGCCCAGGACAGGGGAGTATCTGGCTACACCTTC.

The chain employs TRBV7-2 and TRBJ2-1, with 11 bases identical to TRBD2. CDR3 length: 14 amino acids. The V segment lost 0 bases and the J segment 10 bases; nucleotides outside the gene matches: 2. Germline assignment: CDR1 SGHTA and CDR2 FQGNSA. In DNA form, the CDR3 reads TGTGCCAGCAGCTTAGCTAGCGGGAGGGGGGAGCAGTTCTTC. Translation: CASSLASGRGEQFF.